This is a list of T cell receptor beta chains from one sample in a study of Tregs in tolerant kidney transplant recipients. Sequenced by immunoSEQ multiplex PCR; TCRdb stores in-frame clones only, minus some. The sample records about 20,000 clones, around four fifths being singletons. Material: Tregs from blood. The receptors were gathered from a human donor in good health. Each CDR3 is given with its conserved first and last residue. Each record gives: J gene, D gene, clone size, V gene, CDR3 length, CDR3 protein, CDR3 DNA. D genes are given only for firm matches. The size field is filled for only some rows; it gives once, few, many or a size class.

>TRBJ2-5|TRBD2|.|TRBV4-3|17
CASSQALGTSGSETQYF
TGCGCCAGCAGCCAAGCTTTAGGGACTAGCGGGAGTGAGACCCAGTACTTC
>TRBJ2-7|.|.|TRBV20-1|11
CSARGSYEQYF
TGCAGTGCTAGAGGCTCCTACGAGCAGTACTTC
>TRBJ2-7|.|.|TRBV7-2|13
CASTKRSSYEQYF
TGTGCCAGCACCAAAAGGAGCTCCTACGAGCAGTACTTC
>TRBJ2-5|TRBD1|.|TRBV11-3|13
CASSGTVQETQYF
TGTGCCAGCAGCGGGACAGTTCAAGAGACCCAGTACTTC
>TRBJ2-7|.|.|TRBV7-9|14
CASSFPGLADEQYF
TGTGCCAGCAGCTTCCCGGGACTCGCGGACGAGCAGTACTTC
>TRBJ1-5|.|.|TRBV11-2|14
CASSFGADNQPQHF
TGTGCCAGCAGCTTCGGAGCAGACAATCAGCCCCAGCATTTT
>TRBJ2-1|.|.|TRBV27|19
CASSLSQFGGADSYNEQFF
TGTGCCAGCAGTTTATCCCAATTTGGGGGAGCGGACTCCTACAATGAGCAGTTCTTC
>TRBJ1-1|.|.|TRBV5-1|14
CASREGRLSTEAFF
TGCGCCAGCAGGGAGGGGCGCCTGAGCACTGAAGCTTTCTTT
>TRBJ2-5|.|.|TRBV5-6|12
CASSLGEETQYF
TGTGCCAGCAGCTTGGGGGAAGAGACCCAGTACTTC
>TRBJ1-2|.|.|TRBV19|19
CASSIWGSRRRVFNYGYTF
TGTGCCAGTAGTATTTGGGGCTCCAGGAGACGGGTGTTTAACTATGGCTACACCTTC
>TRBJ2-1|TRBD2|.|TRBV6-1|16
CASSEAPRLAGGRGFF
TGTGCCAGCAGTGAAGCGCCACGACTAGCGGGAGGGCGGGGGTTCTTC
>TRBJ2-2|TRBD2|once|TRBV11-3|16
CASAGEWAGRTGELFF
TGTGCCAGCGCGGGGGAATGGGCGGGTCGGACCGGGGAGCTGTTTTTT
>TRBJ1-5|TRBD1|.|TRBV7-2|15
CASSTDRGGGQPQHF
TGTGCCAGCAGCACTGACAGGGGAGGAGGCCAGCCCCAGCATTTT
>TRBJ1-3|.|.|TRBV19|12
CASSTIRNTIYF
TGTGCCAGTAGTACTATTCGAAACACCATATATTTT